The clone carrying this T cell receptor (beta chain) occurred a few times. Via MiXCR, TCRdb re-called the RT-PCR reads, giving one row per CDR3 protein. The sample shows tens of thousands of distinct CDR3 sequences, approximately 5.2% of them seen only once. This specimen comes from a study of patients and donors after allogeneic stem cell transplantation. Trimming cost V 1 base and J 4 bases, with 13 bases left between them. This CDR3 has 15 amino acids. Germline loops: CDR1 SEHNR, CDR2 FQNEAQ (reference sequence). The chain uses TRBV7-9 and TRBJ2-5; a possible D gene is TRBD2 (6 bases). Sequenced sample: blood, either unsorted or a sorted T cell fraction (not recorded which). The sequence was obtained from a human donor who was either an allogeneic HSCT recipient or a stem cell or donor lymphocyte infusion donor (not recorded which). It is not recorded whose cells these are; they may come from a transplant donor. The CDR3 DNA reads as TGTGCCAGCAGCTTAGGGAGGGCCGGGAGAGAGACCCAGTACTTC. It translates to CASSLGRAGRETQYF.